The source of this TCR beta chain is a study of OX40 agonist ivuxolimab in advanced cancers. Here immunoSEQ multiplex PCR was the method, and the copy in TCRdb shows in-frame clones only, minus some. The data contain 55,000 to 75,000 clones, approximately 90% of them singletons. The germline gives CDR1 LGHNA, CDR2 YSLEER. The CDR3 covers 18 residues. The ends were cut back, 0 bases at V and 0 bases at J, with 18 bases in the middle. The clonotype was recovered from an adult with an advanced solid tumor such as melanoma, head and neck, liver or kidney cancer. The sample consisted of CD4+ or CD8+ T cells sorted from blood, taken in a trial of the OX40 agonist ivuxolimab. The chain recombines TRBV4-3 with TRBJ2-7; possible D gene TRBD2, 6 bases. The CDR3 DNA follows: TGCGCCAGCAGCCAAGACACGGGTGGGGGGATTAGCTCCTACGAGCAGTACTTC. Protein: CASSQDTGGGISSYEQYF.